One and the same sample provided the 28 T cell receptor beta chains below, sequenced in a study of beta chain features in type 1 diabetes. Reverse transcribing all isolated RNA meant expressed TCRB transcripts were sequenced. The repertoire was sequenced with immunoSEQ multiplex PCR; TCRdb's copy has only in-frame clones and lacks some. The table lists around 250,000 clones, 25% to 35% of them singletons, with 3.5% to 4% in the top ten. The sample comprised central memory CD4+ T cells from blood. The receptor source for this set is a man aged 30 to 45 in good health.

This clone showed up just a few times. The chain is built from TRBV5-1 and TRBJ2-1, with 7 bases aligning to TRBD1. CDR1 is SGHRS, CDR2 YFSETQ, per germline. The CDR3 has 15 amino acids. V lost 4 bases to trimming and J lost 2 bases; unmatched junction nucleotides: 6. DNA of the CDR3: TGCGCCAGCAGCCAATCGACAGGGACCTACAATGAGCAGTTCTTC. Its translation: CASSQSTGTYNEQFF. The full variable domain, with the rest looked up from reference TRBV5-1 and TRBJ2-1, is KAGVTQTPRYLIKTRGQQVTLSCSPISGHRSVSWYQQTPGQGLQFLFEYFSETQRNKGNFPGRFSGRQFSNSRSEMNVSTLELGDSALYLCASSQSTGTYNEQFFGPGTRLTVL.

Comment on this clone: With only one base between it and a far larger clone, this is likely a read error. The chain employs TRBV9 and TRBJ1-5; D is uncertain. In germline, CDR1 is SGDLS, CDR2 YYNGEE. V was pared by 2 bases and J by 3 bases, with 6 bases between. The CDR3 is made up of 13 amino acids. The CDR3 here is CASSVDLNQPQHF. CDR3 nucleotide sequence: TGTGCCAGCAGCGTTGACCTCAATCAGCCCCAGCATTTT. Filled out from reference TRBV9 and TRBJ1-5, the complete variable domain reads DSGVTQTPKHLITATGQRVTLRCSPRSGDLSVYWYQQSLDQGLQFLIQYYNGEERAKGNILERFSAQQFPDLHSELNLSSLELGDSALYFCASSVDLNQPQHFGDGTRLSIL.

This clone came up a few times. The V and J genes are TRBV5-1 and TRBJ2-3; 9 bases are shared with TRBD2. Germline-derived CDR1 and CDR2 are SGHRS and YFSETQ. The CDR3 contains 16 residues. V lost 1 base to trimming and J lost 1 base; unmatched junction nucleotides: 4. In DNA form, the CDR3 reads TGCGCCAGCAGCTTGAAGCCTAGCGGGGGCACAGATACGCAGTATTTT. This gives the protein CASSLKPSGGTDTQYF.

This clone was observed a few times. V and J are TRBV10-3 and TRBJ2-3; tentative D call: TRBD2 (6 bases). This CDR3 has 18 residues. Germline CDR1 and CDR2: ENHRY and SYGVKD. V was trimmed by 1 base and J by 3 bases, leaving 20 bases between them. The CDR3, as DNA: TGTGCCATCAGTGAGTGGGTTGGGTCGGCTCGGGGGACAGATACGCAGTATTTT. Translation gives CAISEWVGSARGTDTQYF.

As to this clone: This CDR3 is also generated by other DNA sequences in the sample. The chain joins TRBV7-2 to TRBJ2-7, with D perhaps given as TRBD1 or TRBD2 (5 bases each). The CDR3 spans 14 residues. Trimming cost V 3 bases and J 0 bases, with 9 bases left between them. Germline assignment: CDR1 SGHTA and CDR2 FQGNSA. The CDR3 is CASSLGTRSYEQYF. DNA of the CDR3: TGTGCCAGCAGCTTGGGGACCCGCTCCTACGAGCAGTACTTC.

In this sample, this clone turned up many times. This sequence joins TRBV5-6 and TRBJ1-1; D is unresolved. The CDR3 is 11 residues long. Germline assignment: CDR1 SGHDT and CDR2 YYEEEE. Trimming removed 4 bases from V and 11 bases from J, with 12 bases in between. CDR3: CASSLDTVAFF. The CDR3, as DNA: TGTGCCAGCAGCCTTGACACGGTTGCTTTCTTT.

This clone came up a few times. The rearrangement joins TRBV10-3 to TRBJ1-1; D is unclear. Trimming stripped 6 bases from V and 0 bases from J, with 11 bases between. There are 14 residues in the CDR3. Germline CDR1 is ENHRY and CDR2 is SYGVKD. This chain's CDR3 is CAISGGSMNTEAFF. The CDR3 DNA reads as TGTGCCATCAGCGGAGGGAGCATGAACACTGAAGCTTTCTTT.

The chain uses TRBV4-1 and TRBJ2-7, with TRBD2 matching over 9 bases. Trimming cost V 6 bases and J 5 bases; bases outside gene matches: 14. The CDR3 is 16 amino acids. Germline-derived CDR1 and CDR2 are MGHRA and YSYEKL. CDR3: CASRGLAGDSSHEQYF. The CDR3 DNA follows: TGCGCCAGCAGGGGATTAGCGGGAGATTCATCCCACGAGCAGTACTTC.

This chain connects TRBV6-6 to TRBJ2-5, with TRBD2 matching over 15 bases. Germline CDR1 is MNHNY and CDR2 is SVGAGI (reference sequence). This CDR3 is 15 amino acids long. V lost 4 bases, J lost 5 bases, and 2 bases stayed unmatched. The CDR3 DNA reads TGTGCCAGCAGTTTAGGGACTAGCGGGAGGGAGACCCAGTACTTC. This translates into CASSLGTSGRETQYF.

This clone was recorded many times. The chain's CDR3 is CASTSVGGSSYNEQFF. CDR3 coding DNA: TGTGCCAGCACCTCCGTCGGCGGGAGCTCCTACAATGAGCAGTTCTTC. V gene TRBV7-2 combines with J gene TRBJ2-1; 7 positions agree with TRBD2. With 7 bases clipped from V and 0 bases from J, the junction kept 9 bases outside the gene matches. The CDR3 spans 16 residues. The germline CDR1 and CDR2 sequences are SGHTA and FQGNSA.

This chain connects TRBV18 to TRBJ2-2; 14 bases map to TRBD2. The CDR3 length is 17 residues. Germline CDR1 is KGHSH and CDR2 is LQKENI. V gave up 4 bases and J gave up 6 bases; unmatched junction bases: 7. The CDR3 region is CASSLWTSGRNSGELFF. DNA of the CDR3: TGTGCCAGCTCACTTTGGACTAGCGGGAGGAATTCCGGGGAGCTGTTTTTT.

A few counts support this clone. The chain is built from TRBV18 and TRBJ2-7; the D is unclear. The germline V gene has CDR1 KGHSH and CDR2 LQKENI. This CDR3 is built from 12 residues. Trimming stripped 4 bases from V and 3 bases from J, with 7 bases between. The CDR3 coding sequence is TGTGCCAGCTCACAACACCTCTACGAGCAGTACTTC. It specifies CASSQHLYEQYF.

The chain's CDR3 is CASSFQGAYSPLHF. In nucleotides, the CDR3 is TGTGCCAGCAGCTTTCAGGGGGCTTATTCACCCCTCCACTTT. The rearrangement links TRBV7-9 to TRBJ1-6; 8 bases are shared with TRBD1. The CDR3 is made up of 14 amino acids. Unmatched junction bases numbered 3, after V lost 3 bases and J lost 8 bases. CDR1 is SEHNR and CDR2 is FQNEAQ in the germline V gene (reference sequence).

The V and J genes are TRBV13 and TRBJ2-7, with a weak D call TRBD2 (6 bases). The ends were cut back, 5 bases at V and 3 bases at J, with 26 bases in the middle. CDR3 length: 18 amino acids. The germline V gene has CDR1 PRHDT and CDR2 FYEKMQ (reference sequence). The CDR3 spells CASSLREGERANYYEQYF. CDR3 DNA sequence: TGTGCCAGCAGCCTCCGGGAAGGCGAGCGGGCAAATTACTACGAGCAGTACTTC.

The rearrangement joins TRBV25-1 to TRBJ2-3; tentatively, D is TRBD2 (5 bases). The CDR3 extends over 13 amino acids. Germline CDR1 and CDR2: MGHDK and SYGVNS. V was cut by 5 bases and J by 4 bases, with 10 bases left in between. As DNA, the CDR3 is TGTGCCAGCAGTCAAGGACTGCCAGATACGCAGTATTTT. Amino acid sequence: CASSQGLPDTQYF.

Here the CDR3 DNA reads TGTGCCACCCGACAGGGGGGAAATTCACCCCTCCACTTT. Protein: CATRQGGNSPLHF. The rearrangement links TRBV7-2 to TRBJ1-6, with 9 bases aligning to TRBD1. Trimming at V came to 10 bases and at J to 7 bases, leaving 5 bases not matched to a gene. The CDR3 is 13 residues long. CDR1 SGHTA and CDR2 FQGNSA come from the germline V gene.

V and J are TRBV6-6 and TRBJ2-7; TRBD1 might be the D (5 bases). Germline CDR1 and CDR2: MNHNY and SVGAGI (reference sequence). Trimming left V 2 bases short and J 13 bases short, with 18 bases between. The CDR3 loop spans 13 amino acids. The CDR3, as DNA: TGTGCCAGCAGTTACCCCGGACACGACTTCATTTACTTC. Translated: CASSYPGHDFIYF.

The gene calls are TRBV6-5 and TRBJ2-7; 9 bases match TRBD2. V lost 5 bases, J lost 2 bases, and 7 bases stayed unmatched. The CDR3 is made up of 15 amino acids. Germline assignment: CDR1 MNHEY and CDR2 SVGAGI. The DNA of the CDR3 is TGTGCCAGCAGTCGCAAAGCGGGAGGACCCTACGAGCAGTACTTC. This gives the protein CASSRKAGGPYEQYF.

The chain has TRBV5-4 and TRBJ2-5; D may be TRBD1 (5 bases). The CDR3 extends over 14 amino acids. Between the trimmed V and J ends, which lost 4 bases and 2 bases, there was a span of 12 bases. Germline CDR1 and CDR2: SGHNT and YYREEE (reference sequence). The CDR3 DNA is TGTGCCAGCAGCCTCCAAAGGGGTCAAGAGACCCAGTACTTC. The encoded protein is CASSLQRGQETQYF. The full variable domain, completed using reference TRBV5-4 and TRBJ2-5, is ETGVTQSPTHLIKTRGQQVTLRCSSQSGHNTVSWYQQALGQGPQFIFQYYREEENGRGNFPPRFSGLQFPNYSSELNVNALELDDSALYLCASSLQRGQETQYFGPGTRLLVL.

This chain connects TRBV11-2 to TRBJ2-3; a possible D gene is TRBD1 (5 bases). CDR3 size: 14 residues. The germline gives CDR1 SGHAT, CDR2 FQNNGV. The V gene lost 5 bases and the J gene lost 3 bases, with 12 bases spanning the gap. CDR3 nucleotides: TGTGCCAGCAGCCCTGCTAGGGGAACAGATACGCAGTATTTT. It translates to CASSPARGTDTQYF.

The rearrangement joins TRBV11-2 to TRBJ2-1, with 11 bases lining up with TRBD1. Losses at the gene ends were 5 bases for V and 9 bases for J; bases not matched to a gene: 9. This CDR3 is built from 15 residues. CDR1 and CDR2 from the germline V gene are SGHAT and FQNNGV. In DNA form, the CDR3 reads TGTGCCAGCAGCCCGGGACAGGGGGGAATGTCTGAGCAGTTCTTC. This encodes CASSPGQGGMSEQFF.

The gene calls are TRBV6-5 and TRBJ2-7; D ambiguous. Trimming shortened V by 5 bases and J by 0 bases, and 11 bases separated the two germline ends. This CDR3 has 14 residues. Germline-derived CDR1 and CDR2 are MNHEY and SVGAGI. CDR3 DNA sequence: TGTGCCAGCAGTCTACACGGAGACTCCTACGAGCAGTACTTC. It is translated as CASSLHGDSYEQYF.

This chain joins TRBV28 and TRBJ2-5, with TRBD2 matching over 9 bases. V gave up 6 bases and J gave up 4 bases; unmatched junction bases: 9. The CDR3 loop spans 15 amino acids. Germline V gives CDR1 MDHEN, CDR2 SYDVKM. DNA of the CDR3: TGTGCCAGCAGGGGACTAGCTTCCGTCGTAGAGACCCAGTACTTC. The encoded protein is CASRGLASVVETQYF. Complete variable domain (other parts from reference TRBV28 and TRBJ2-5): DVKVTQSSRYLVKRTGEKVFLECVQDMDHENMFWYRQDPGLGLRLIYFSYDVKMKEKGDIPEGYSVSREKKERFSLILESASTNQTSMYLCASRGLASVVETQYFGPGTRLLVL.

This CDR3 reads CASSYRVAYEQYF. CDR3 sequence (DNA): TGTGCCAGCAGTTACAGGGTGGCCTACGAGCAGTACTTC. The chain has TRBV21-1 and TRBJ2-7; TRBD1 is the table's D call, not checked against the DNA. TRBV21-1 is termed a pseudogene. The CDR3 runs 13 residues.

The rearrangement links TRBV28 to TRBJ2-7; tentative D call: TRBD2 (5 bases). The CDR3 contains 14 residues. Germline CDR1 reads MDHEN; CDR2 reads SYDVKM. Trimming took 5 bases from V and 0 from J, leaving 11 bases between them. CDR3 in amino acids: CASSPDWSSYEQYF. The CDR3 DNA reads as TGTGCCAGCAGTCCGGACTGGTCCTCCTACGAGCAGTACTTC.

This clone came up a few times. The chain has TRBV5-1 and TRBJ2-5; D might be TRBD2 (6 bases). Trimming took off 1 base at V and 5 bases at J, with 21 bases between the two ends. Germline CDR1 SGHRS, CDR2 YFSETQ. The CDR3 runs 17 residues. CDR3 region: CASSLSAGRYEGETQYF. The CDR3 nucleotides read TGCGCCAGCAGCTTGTCGGCAGGGAGGTATGAAGGGGAGACCCAGTACTTC.

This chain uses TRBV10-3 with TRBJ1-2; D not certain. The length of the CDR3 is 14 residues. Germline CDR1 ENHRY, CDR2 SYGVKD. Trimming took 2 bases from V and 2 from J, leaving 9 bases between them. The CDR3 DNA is TGTGCCATCAGTGAGGGCAGGTCGAACTATGGCTACACCTTC. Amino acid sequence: CAISEGRSNYGYTF.

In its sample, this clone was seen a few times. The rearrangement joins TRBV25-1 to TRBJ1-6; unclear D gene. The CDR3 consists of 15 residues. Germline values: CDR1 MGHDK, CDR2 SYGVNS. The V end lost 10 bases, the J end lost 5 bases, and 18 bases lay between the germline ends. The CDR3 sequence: CANLAAVPDNSPLHF. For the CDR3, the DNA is TGTGCCAACTTAGCTGCGGTTCCTGATAATTCACCCCTCCACTTT.